The 2 T cell receptor beta chains listed next were all sequenced from one sample in a study of T-cell reconstitution after alpha-beta-depleted transplantation in children. Unique molecular identifiers were incorporated into the prepared TCRbeta library. Each CDR3 protein is one row after TCRdb ran MiXCR on the PCR reads. This table has 75,000 to 100,000 distinct CDR3 sequences, 7% to 9% appearing once. The specimen was PBMCs from the stem cell graft donor, collected from the stem cell graft. Receptor source: a human donor who donated a stem cell graft to a child with congenital amegakaryocytic thrombocytopenia.

This clonotype was recorded at least ten times. The chain's CDR3 is CASSTRGGNTEAFF. DNA for the CDR3: TGTGCCAGCAGCACACGGGGGGGGAACACTGAAGCTTTCTTT. The gene calls are TRBV5-5 and TRBJ1-1, with D perhaps TRBD1 (5 bases). Germline V gene lookup returns CDR1 SGHKS and CDR2 YYEKEE (reference sequence). V was shortened by 4 bases and J by 1 base, with 11 bases between the two germline ends. The CDR3 is 14 amino acids.

In the case of this clonotype: A junction end diverges from the germline sequence, so it may reflect a read error. This chain joins TRBV20-1 and TRBJ2-1, with 9 bases aligning to TRBD2. The CDR3 has 19 amino acids. The germline gives CDR1 DFQATT, CDR2 SNEGSKA (reference sequence). The DNA of the CDR3 is TGCAGGGCTATGCTTCCGGGCTTAGCGGGGGACTGGCGTATGTATGAGCAGTTCTTC. This sequence encodes CRAMLPGLAGDWRMYEQFF.